This T cell receptor beta chain was recorded in a study of T cell responses to AZD1222 COVID-19 vaccine. Trimming removed 4 bases from V and 7 bases from J; junction bases left unmatched: 8. CDR1 and CDR2 from the germline V gene are KGHDR and SFDVKD. This CDR3 comprises 17 residues. Repertoires were generated with immunoSEQ multiplex PCR, while TCRdb's copy carries only in-frame clones and drops some. The table lists more than 95,000 clones, approximately 92% of them singletons. This material consisted of peripheral blood, taken on day 0 of AZD1222 vaccination. The chain employs TRBV24-1 and TRBJ2-1; 14 positions match TRBD2. This TCR was recovered from an adult in good health. DNA of the CDR3: TGTGCCACCAGTGAGCTGACTAGCGGGAGGGCCATTAATGAGCAGTTCTTC. Residues: CATSELTSGRAINEQFF.